This is a list of T cell receptor beta chains from one sample in a study of T cell repertoires in cytomegalovirus infection. TCRdb reprocessed the reads with MiXCR, giving one entry per CDR3 protein. The sample lists 150,000 to 200,000 distinct CDR3 sequences; roughly an eighth were seen once. Sequencing input: PBMCs. The receptors shown here come from a human donor in good health (CMV status not recorded). Some clones in this sample may be carry-over from other donors' samples. Both conserved end residues are part of each CDR3. The D gene is left open where the match is weak. Clone size is given for some rows only: seen once, a few or many times, or a class if the clone is expanded.

D gene	clone size	V gene	J gene	CDR3 protein	CDR3 DNA
NA	many	TRBV7-3	TRBJ2-1	CASSPGHDEQFF	TGTGCCAGCAGCCCGGGACACGATGAGCAGTTCTTC
NA	NA	TRBV6-2/TRBV6-3	TRBJ2-7	CASSFTGTKTYEQYF	TGTGCCAGCAGTTTTACAGGGACTAAGACCTACGAGCAGTACTTC
NA	few	TRBV3-1	TRBJ1-2	CASSQGAESYGYTF	TGTGCCAGCAGCCAAGGGGCCGAAAGCTATGGCTACACCTTC
TRBD1	many	TRBV7-2	TRBJ2-7	CASSYQTGRLTYEQYF	TGTGCCAGCAGCTACCAGACAGGGCGGTTGACCTACGAGCAGTACTTC
TRBD1	few	TRBV20-1	TRBJ2-7	CSARGTGDTYEQYF	TGCAGTGCTCGCGGGACAGGGGATACCTACGAGCAGTACTTC
NA	NA	TRBV5-1	TRBJ1-5	CASSQTSGNQPQHF	TGCGCCAGCAGCCAGACCAGCGGCAACCAGCCCCAGCATTTT
NA	few	TRBV29-1	TRBJ1-2	CSVVNRQYGYTF	TGCAGCGTTGTAAACCGCCAATACGGCTACACCTTC
NA	NA	TRBV29-1	TRBJ1-5	CSVVAGNSNQPQHF	TGCAGCGTTGTGGCAGGCAATAGCAATCAGCCCCAGCATTTT
TRBD2	many	TRBV7-2	TRBJ2-5	CASSRGTSGRSETQYF	TGTGCCAGCAGCAGGGGGACTAGCGGGAGGTCGGAGACCCAGTACTTC
NA	few	TRBV2	TRBJ2-3	CASVNRGGATDTQYF	TGTGCCAGCGTTAACAGGGGGGGGGCTACGGATACGCAGTATTTT
NA	NA	TRBV29-1	TRBJ2-2	CSSGVAGELFF	TGCAGCTCAGGGGTCGCCGGGGAGCTGTTTTTT
NA	NA	TRBV20-1	TRBJ1-1	CSARSGNTEAFF	TGCAGTGCTAGATCGGGGAACACTGAAGCTTTCTTT
NA	many	TRBV7-9	TRBJ2-3	CASNTGTDTQYF	TGTGCCAGCAACACAGGGACAGATACGCAGTATTTT
NA	few	TRBV15	TRBJ2-2	CATSRGGAGELFF	TGTGCCACCAGCAGGGGGGGTGCCGGGGAGCTGTTTTTT
TRBD2	NA	TRBV24-1	TRBJ2-1	CATSDLAGGSSYNEQFF	TGTGCCACCAGTGACTTAGCGGGGGGGAGCTCCTACAATGAGCAGTTCTTC
TRBD2	few	TRBV28	TRBJ2-3	CASSLSGLAGADTQYF	TGTGCCAGCAGTTTATCCGGGCTAGCGGGAGCTGATACGCAGTATTTT
NA	many	TRBV6-2/TRBV6-3	TRBJ2-3	CASNLKRPLHGTDTQYF	TGTGCCAGCAATCTAAAGCGGCCCTTGCATGGCACAGATACGCAGTATTTT
NA	few	TRBV5-1	TRBJ2-3	CASSLADAIVGTDTQYF	TGCGCCAGCAGCTTGGCCGACGCAATAGTAGGGACAGATACGCAGTATTTT
NA	few	TRBV6-2/TRBV6-3	TRBJ2-7	CASSQTAYEQYF	TGTGCCAGCAGTCAGACAGCGTACGAGCAGTACTTC
NA	many	TRBV7-2	TRBJ2-5	CASSLGLGKTQYF	TGTGCCAGCAGCTTAGGGCTGGGGAAGACCCAGTACTTC
TRBD1	many	TRBV12-3/TRBV12-4	TRBJ1-1	CASSPDRGSTGVSFF	TGTGCCAGCAGTCCCGACAGGGGCTCTACAGGGGTGTCTTTCTTT
NA	NA	TRBV29-1	TRBJ2-1	CSVGTTVGNEQFF	TGCAGCGTTGGGACGACGGTTGGGAATGAGCAGTTCTTC
NA	many	TRBV12-3/TRBV12-4	TRBJ1-2	CASSLGAGPYGYTF	TGTGCCAGCAGTTTAGGAGCAGGTCCATATGGCTACACCTTC
TRBD1	many	TRBV28	TRBJ1-2	CASSRTGTGKFFGYTF	TGTGCCAGCAGCCGGACCGGGACAGGGAAGTTTTTTGGCTACACCTTC
NA	many	TRBV7-2	TRBJ1-5	CASSLMGSSYSNQPQHF	TGTGCCAGCAGCTTAATGGGCAGTTCATATAGCAATCAGCCCCAGCATTTT